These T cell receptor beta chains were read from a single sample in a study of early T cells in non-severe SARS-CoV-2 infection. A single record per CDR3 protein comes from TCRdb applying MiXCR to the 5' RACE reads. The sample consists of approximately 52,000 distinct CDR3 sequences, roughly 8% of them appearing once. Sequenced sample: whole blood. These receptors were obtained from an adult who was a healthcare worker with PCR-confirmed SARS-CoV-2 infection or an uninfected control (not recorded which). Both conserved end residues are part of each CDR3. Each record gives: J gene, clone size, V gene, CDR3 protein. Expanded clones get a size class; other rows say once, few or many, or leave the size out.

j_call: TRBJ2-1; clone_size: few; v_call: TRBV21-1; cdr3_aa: CASCRKNEQFF
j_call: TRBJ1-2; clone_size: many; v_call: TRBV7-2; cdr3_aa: CASSPDRVYGYTF
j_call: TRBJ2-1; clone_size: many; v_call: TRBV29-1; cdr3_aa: CSVPRGYNEQFF
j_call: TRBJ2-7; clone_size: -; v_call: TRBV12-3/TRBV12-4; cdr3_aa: CASSLDPGQYF
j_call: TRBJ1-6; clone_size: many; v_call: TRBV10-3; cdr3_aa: CAISGTGYNSPLHF
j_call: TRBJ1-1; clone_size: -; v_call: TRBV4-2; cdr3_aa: CASSPWDRGSTEAFF
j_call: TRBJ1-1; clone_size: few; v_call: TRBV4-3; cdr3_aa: CASSQDGTGLNTEAFF
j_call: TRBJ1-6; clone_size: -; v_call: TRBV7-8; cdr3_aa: CASSKSRDYNSPLHF
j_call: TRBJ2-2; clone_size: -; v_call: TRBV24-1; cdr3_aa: CATSDLPYTGELFF
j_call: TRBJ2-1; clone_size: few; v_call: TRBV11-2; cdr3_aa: CASSLGQGGLLEQFF
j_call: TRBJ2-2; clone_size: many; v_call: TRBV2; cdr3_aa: CASSSDRVNTGELFF
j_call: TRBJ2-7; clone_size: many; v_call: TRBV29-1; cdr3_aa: CSVEGAYEQYF
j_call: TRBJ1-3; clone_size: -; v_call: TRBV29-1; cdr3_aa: CSVERLLTGAEEYTIYF
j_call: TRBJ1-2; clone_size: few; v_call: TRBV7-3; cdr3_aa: CASSFGQYYGYTF
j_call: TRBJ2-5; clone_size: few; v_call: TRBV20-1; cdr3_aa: CSAPGTSGTGETQYF
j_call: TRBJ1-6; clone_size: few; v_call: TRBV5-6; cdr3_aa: CASSLQGPNSPLHF
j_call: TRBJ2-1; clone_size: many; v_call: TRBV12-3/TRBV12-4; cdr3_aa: CASSSFWRTYNEQFF
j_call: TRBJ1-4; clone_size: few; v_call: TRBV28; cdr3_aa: CASRPHRGREAKLFF
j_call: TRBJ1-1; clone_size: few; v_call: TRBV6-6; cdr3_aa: CASNLDRAFTEAFF
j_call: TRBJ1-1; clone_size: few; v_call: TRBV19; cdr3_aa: CASRTGTPRGDTEAFF
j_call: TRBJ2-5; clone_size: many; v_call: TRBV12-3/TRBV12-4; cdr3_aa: CASSWEETQYF
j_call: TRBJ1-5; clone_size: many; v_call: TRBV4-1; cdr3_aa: CASSMGQGPNQPQHF
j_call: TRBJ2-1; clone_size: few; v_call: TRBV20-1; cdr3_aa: CSATGLARNYHEQFF
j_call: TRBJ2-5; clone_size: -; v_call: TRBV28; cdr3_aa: CASTRGVPKTQYF
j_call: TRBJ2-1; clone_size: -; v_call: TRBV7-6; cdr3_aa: CASSPLRGGVAYNEQFF
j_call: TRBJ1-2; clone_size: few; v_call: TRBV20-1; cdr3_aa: CRRAGGTGYTF
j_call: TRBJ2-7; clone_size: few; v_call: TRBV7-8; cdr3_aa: CASSSPLAYEQYF
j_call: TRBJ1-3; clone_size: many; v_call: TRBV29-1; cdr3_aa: CSVGQGTGNTIYF
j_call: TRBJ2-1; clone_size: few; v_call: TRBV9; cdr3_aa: CASSAPYYNEQFF
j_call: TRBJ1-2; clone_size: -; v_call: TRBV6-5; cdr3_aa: CASSYSRDSYGYTF
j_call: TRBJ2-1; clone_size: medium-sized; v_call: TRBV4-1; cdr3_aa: CASSQGTSGGEEQFF
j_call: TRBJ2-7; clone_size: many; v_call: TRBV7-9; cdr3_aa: CASSSDAYEQYF
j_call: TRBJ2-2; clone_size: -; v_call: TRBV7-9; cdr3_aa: CASSVTPNTGELFF
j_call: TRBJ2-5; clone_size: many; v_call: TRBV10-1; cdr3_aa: CASNIQGETQYF
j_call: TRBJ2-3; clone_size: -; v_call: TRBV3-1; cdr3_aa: CASSHGSSGGADTQYF
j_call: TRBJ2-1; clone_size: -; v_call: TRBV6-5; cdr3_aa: CASRYRAGAGGGNEQFF
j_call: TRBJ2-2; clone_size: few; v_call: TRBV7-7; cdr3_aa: CASSFQGLAGELFF
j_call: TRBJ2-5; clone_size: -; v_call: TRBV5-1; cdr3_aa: CASSLTGFRGETQYF
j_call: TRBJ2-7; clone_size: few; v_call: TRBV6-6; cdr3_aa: CASSYSSEAYEQYF
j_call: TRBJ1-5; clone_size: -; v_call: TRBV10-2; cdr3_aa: CASEDRGEIQPQHF
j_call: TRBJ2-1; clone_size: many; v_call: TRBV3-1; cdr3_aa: CASSRTGTSGSRGEQFF
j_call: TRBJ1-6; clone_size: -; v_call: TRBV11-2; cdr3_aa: CASSPTRPSYNSPLHF
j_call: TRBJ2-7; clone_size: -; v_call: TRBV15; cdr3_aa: CATRESANSYEQYF
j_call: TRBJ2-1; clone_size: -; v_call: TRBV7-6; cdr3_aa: CASSPGTGKQFF
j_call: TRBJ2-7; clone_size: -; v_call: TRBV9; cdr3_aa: CASSVEPRGSDYEQYF
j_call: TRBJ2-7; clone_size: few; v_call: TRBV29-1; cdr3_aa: CSVKGAGYYEQYF